This TCR beta chain was identified in a study of T cells in Graves' hyperthyroidism and ophthalmopathy. Findings of the study overall: Blood held most thyroid clonotypes expanded above 0.001 frequency.

The V and J ends lost 0 bases and 3 bases respectively, with 15 bases between them. The CDR3 sequence is 17 residues long. Germline V gene lookup returns CDR1 SGHRS and CDR2 YFSETQ. There were TCR beta CDR3 regions amplified from RNA transcripts. The TCR CDR3 first-round RT-PCR relied on the HTBI primer set. TCRdb itself ran the multiplex PCR reads through MiXCR, one entry per CDR3 protein. This sample yields over 250,000 distinct CDR3 sequences, of which over 15% are seen a single time; around 61% belongs to the top ten. Ten or more counts support this clonotype. Its antigen is not known. Sequenced: blood. The origin of this receptor is a woman aged 55 to 70 with Graves' ophthalmopathy. The rearrangement joins TRBV5-1 to TRBJ2-2; perhaps D is TRBD1 or TRBD2 (5 bases each). The CDR3 DNA is TGCGCCAGCAGCTTGGAAGGGCAGGGAGTGCACACCGGGGAGCTGTTTTTT. This codes for CASSLEGQGVHTGELFF.